A selection of T cell receptor beta chains follows, all from one sample in a study of shared clonotypes between healthy human individuals. Method: immunoSEQ multiplex PCR; TCRdb's copy keeps in-frame clones and lacks some. The sample consists of a few million clones, 85% to 95% of them appearing once. Material for sequencing was naive CD4+ T cells from PBMCs. The receptors derive from a man in his late teens or twenties in good health. Some clones in this sample may be carry-over from other donors' samples. Both conserved end residues are part of each CDR3. The D gene is left open where the match is weak. Size is omitted from some rows. Given values are once, few, many or a class for expanded clones.

D gene: -
V gene: TRBV7-9
CDR3 length: 14
clone size: few
J gene: TRBJ2-3
CDR3 protein: CASSPRRSTDTQYF
CDR3 DNA: TGTGCCAGCAGCCCCCGAAGGAGCACAGATACGCAGTATTTT

D gene: TRBD1
V gene: TRBV28
CDR3 length: 17
clone size: -
J gene: TRBJ1-2
CDR3 protein: CASSLVGVGTGRYGYTF
CDR3 DNA: TGTGCCAGCAGTTTAGTTGGGGTGGGGACAGGGCGCTATGGCTACACCTTC

D gene: -
V gene: TRBV7-9
CDR3 length: 14
clone size: -
J gene: TRBJ1-5
CDR3 protein: CASSLNGGNQPQHF
CDR3 DNA: TGTGCCAGCAGCTTAAACGGGGGCAATCAGCCCCAGCATTTT

D gene: TRBD1
V gene: TRBV5-4
CDR3 length: 17
clone size: -
J gene: TRBJ1-2
CDR3 protein: CASSLYSPGQSNYGYTF
CDR3 DNA: TGTGCCAGCAGCTTGTATTCCCCGGGACAGTCTAACTATGGCTACACCTTC

D gene: -
V gene: TRBV20-1
CDR3 length: 10
clone size: -
J gene: TRBJ2-1
CDR3 protein: CSASSVRLFF
CDR3 DNA: TGCAGTGCTAGTTCTGTCAGACTATTCTTC

D gene: -
V gene: TRBV5-1
CDR3 length: 17
clone size: -
J gene: TRBJ1-2
CDR3 protein: CASSQIQFTGGESGYTF
CDR3 DNA: TGCGCCAGCAGCCAAATACAATTTACGGGGGGCGAGAGCGGCTACACCTTC

D gene: -
V gene: TRBV5-1
CDR3 length: 15
clone size: -
J gene: TRBJ2-1
CDR3 protein: CASSFGTGLSNEQFF
CDR3 DNA: TGCGCCAGCAGCTTCGGAACAGGGCTCTCCAATGAGCAGTTCTTC

D gene: -
V gene: TRBV5-1
CDR3 length: 14
clone size: -
J gene: TRBJ1-3
CDR3 protein: CASSGPSSGNTIYF
CDR3 DNA: TGCGCCAGCAGCGGGCCGTCCTCTGGAAACACCATATATTTT

D gene: -
V gene: TRBV6-5
CDR3 length: 14
clone size: -
J gene: TRBJ1-2
CDR3 protein: CASSYRQRLYGYTF
CDR3 DNA: TGTGCCAGCAGTTATCGGCAGCGCCTCTATGGCTACACCTTC

D gene: -
V gene: TRBV11-2
CDR3 length: 12
clone size: once
J gene: TRBJ1-2
CDR3 protein: CASSLAYGVYTF
CDR3 DNA: TGTGCCAGCAGCTTAGCGTACGGAGTCTACACCTTC

D gene: -
V gene: TRBV9
CDR3 length: 17
clone size: -
J gene: TRBJ2-3
CDR3 protein: CASSAMGGNPGTDTQYF
CDR3 DNA: TGTGCCAGCAGCGCTATGGGCGGGAACCCCGGCACAGATACGCAGTATTTT

D gene: TRBD1
V gene: TRBV6-1
CDR3 length: 14
clone size: once
J gene: TRBJ2-7
CDR3 protein: CASRLGQLNYEQYF
CDR3 DNA: TGTGCCAGCAGATTGGGACAGCTTAACTACGAGCAGTACTTC

D gene: -
V gene: TRBV4-2
CDR3 length: 14
clone size: -
J gene: TRBJ2-7
CDR3 protein: CASSQVRGPYEQYF
CDR3 DNA: TGTGCCAGCAGCCAAGTCAGGGGTCCCTACGAGCAGTACTTC

D gene: -
V gene: TRBV6-1
CDR3 length: 14
clone size: -
J gene: TRBJ2-2
CDR3 protein: CASSAFRGGGELFF
CDR3 DNA: TGTGCCAGCAGTGCCTTTAGGGGTGGCGGGGAGCTGTTTTTT

D gene: -
V gene: TRBV7-9
CDR3 length: 15
clone size: -
J gene: TRBJ1-1
CDR3 protein: CASSLGRGGDTEAFF
CDR3 DNA: TGTGCCAGCAGCTTAGGCCGTGGGGGGGACACTGAAGCTTTCTTT

D gene: TRBD1
V gene: TRBV2
CDR3 length: 14
clone size: -
J gene: TRBJ2-7
CDR3 protein: CASSDKAGGFEQYF
CDR3 DNA: TGTGCCAGCAGTGATAAAGCAGGGGGTTTCGAGCAGTACTTC

D gene: TRBD2
V gene: TRBV5-1
CDR3 length: 13
clone size: -
J gene: TRBJ2-3
CDR3 protein: CASSREGQDTQYF
CDR3 DNA: TGCGCCAGCAGCAGGGAGGGCCAAGATACGCAGTATTTT

D gene: TRBD1
V gene: TRBV4-2
CDR3 length: 16
clone size: -
J gene: TRBJ2-1
CDR3 protein: CASSQDPVTGVNEQFF
CDR3 DNA: TGTGCCAGCAGCCAAGATCCTGTGACAGGGGTGAATGAGCAGTTCTTC

D gene: TRBD2
V gene: TRBV2
CDR3 length: 16
clone size: -
J gene: TRBJ2-5
CDR3 protein: CASSLRGLAGWETQYF
CDR3 DNA: TGTGCCAGCAGTCTCCGGGGACTAGCGGGATGGGAGACCCAGTACTTC

D gene: -
V gene: TRBV25-1
CDR3 length: 14
clone size: -
J gene: TRBJ2-2
CDR3 protein: CASSDTGRTGELFF
CDR3 DNA: TGTGCCAGCAGTGACACAGGGCGCACCGGGGAGCTGTTTTTT

D gene: TRBD2
V gene: TRBV4-2
CDR3 length: 16
clone size: -
J gene: TRBJ2-7
CDR3 protein: CASSHPTSGSAYEQYF
CDR3 DNA: TGTGCCAGCAGCCACCCCACTAGCGGGTCCGCCTACGAGCAGTACTTC

D gene: -
V gene: TRBV29-1
CDR3 length: 14
clone size: -
J gene: TRBJ1-3
CDR3 protein: CSVETGYSGNTIYF
CDR3 DNA: TGCAGCGTCGAGACAGGTTACTCTGGAAACACCATATATTTT

D gene: -
V gene: TRBV6-5
CDR3 length: 12
clone size: -
J gene: TRBJ2-7
CDR3 protein: CAAVGDSYEQYF
CDR3 DNA: TGTGCCGCAGTTGGGGACTCCTACGAGCAGTACTTC

D gene: -
V gene: TRBV18
CDR3 length: 14
clone size: -
J gene: TRBJ2-7
CDR3 protein: CASSPRGRSHEQYF
CDR3 DNA: TGTGCCAGCTCACCACGGGGCAGGAGCCACGAGCAGTACTTC

D gene: TRBD2
V gene: TRBV7-8
CDR3 length: 16
clone size: -
J gene: TRBJ2-7
CDR3 protein: CASSQGLAGESYEQYF
CDR3 DNA: TGTGCCAGCAGCCAGGGACTAGCGGGAGAATCCTACGAGCAGTACTTC

D gene: TRBD2
V gene: TRBV2
CDR3 length: 15
clone size: -
J gene: TRBJ2-1
CDR3 protein: CASTRTSGRATEQFF
CDR3 DNA: TGTGCCAGCACCAGAACTAGCGGGAGGGCCACTGAGCAGTTCTTC

D gene: -
V gene: TRBV5-1
CDR3 length: 17
clone size: -
J gene: TRBJ2-3
CDR3 protein: CASSSPGGGTNTDTQYF
CDR3 DNA: TGCGCCAGCAGTTCCCCGGGTGGCGGCACAAACACAGATACGCAGTATTTT

D gene: -
V gene: TRBV7-7
CDR3 length: 14
clone size: -
J gene: TRBJ2-5
CDR3 protein: CASSLLGQEETQYF
CDR3 DNA: TGTGCCAGCAGCTTACTCGGGCAGGAAGAGACCCAGTACTTC

D gene: -
V gene: TRBV28
CDR3 length: 18
clone size: -
J gene: TRBJ1-5
CDR3 protein: CASSLTGKIGYSNQPQHF
CDR3 DNA: TGTGCCAGCAGTTTAACGGGAAAGATTGGGTATAGCAATCAGCCCCAGCATTTT

D gene: -
V gene: TRBV28
CDR3 length: 14
clone size: -
J gene: TRBJ1-1
CDR3 protein: CASSFGHLNTEAFF
CDR3 DNA: TGTGCCAGCAGTTTTGGACACTTGAACACTGAAGCTTTCTTT

D gene: -
V gene: TRBV28
CDR3 length: 14
clone size: -
J gene: TRBJ1-2
CDR3 protein: CASSLPAYNYGYTF
CDR3 DNA: TGTGCCAGCAGTTTACCAGCCTATAACTATGGCTACACCTTC

D gene: -
V gene: TRBV28
CDR3 length: 12
clone size: -
J gene: TRBJ1-1
CDR3 protein: CASSLYQGEAFF
CDR3 DNA: TGTGCCAGCAGTTTATATCAGGGTGAAGCTTTCTTT

D gene: TRBD1
V gene: TRBV18
CDR3 length: 15
clone size: -
J gene: TRBJ1-1
CDR3 protein: CASSPAGQGNTEAFF
CDR3 DNA: TGTGCCAGCTCACCGGCCGGACAGGGTAACACTGAAGCTTTCTTT

D gene: -
V gene: TRBV6-5
CDR3 length: 15
clone size: -
J gene: TRBJ2-1
CDR3 protein: CASGPQRTSYNEQFF
CDR3 DNA: TGTGCCAGCGGACCCCAGCGGACCAGTTACAATGAGCAGTTCTTC

D gene: TRBD1
V gene: TRBV6-6
CDR3 length: 15
clone size: once
J gene: TRBJ1-1
CDR3 protein: CASSQDRGRVSEAFF
CDR3 DNA: TGTGCCAGCAGTCAGGACAGGGGGCGAGTTTCTGAAGCTTTCTTT

D gene: -
V gene: TRBV27
CDR3 length: 17
clone size: -
J gene: TRBJ2-4
CDR3 protein: CASSPLGSPISKNIQYF
CDR3 DNA: TGTGCCAGCAGTCCCTTGGGGAGCCCAATCTCCAAAAACATTCAGTACTTC

D gene: -
V gene: TRBV7-2
CDR3 length: 14
clone size: once
J gene: TRBJ2-3
CDR3 protein: CASSLASRTDTQYF
CDR3 DNA: TGTGCCAGCAGCTTAGCCTCCCGCACAGATACGCAGTATTTT

D gene: TRBD2
V gene: TRBV5-1
CDR3 length: 16
clone size: -
J gene: TRBJ2-3
CDR3 protein: CASSGTSSLSTDTQYF
CDR3 DNA: TGCGCCAGTTCCGGGACTAGCTCACTTAGCACAGATACGCAGTATTTT

D gene: -
V gene: TRBV4-3
CDR3 length: 16
clone size: -
J gene: TRBJ2-1
CDR3 protein: CASSQDWQGKGREQFF
CDR3 DNA: TGCGCCAGCAGCCAAGATTGGCAGGGGAAAGGGCGTGAGCAGTTCTTC

D gene: -
V gene: TRBV9
CDR3 length: 16
clone size: -
J gene: TRBJ2-1
CDR3 protein: CASSLKVLSSYNEQFF
CDR3 DNA: TGTGCCAGCAGCCTCAAAGTCCTTAGCTCCTACAATGAGCAGTTCTTC

D gene: -
V gene: TRBV27
CDR3 length: 15
clone size: -
J gene: TRBJ2-1
CDR3 protein: CASSYRDPVGDEQFF
CDR3 DNA: TGTGCCAGCAGTTACCGGGACCCGGTCGGGGATGAGCAGTTCTTC

D gene: TRBD1
V gene: TRBV5-8
CDR3 length: 19
clone size: -
J gene: TRBJ1-5
CDR3 protein: CASSLLRDRGHYSNQPQHF
CDR3 DNA: TGTGCCAGCAGCTTGCTCCGGGACAGGGGGCACTATAGCAATCAGCCCCAGCATTTT

D gene: -
V gene: TRBV19
CDR3 length: 15
clone size: once
J gene: TRBJ2-2
CDR3 protein: CASSIRLAFTGELFF
CDR3 DNA: TGTGCCAGTAGTATTCGGCTAGCCTTCACCGGGGAGCTGTTTTTT

D gene: -
V gene: TRBV18
CDR3 length: 16
clone size: -
J gene: TRBJ1-1
CDR3 protein: CASSRTVEQGLTEAFF
CDR3 DNA: TGTGCCAGCTCACGTACCGTAGAACAGGGTTTAACTGAAGCTTTCTTT

D gene: -
V gene: TRBV28
CDR3 length: 13
clone size: -
J gene: TRBJ2-7
CDR3 protein: CASSLIRGHEQYF
CDR3 DNA: TGTGCCAGCAGTTTAATCCGGGGCCACGAGCAGTACTTC

D gene: TRBD1
V gene: TRBV6-6
CDR3 length: 16
clone size: -
J gene: TRBJ1-1
CDR3 protein: CASSYAYNRGVAEAFF
CDR3 DNA: TGTGCCAGCAGTTACGCGTATAACAGGGGGGTGGCTGAAGCTTTCTTT

D gene: TRBD2
V gene: TRBV4-1
CDR3 length: 15
clone size: -
J gene: TRBJ2-7
CDR3 protein: CASSQIAGGPYEQYF
CDR3 DNA: TGCGCCAGCAGCCAGATAGCGGGAGGGCCATACGAGCAGTACTTC

D gene: TRBD1
V gene: TRBV2
CDR3 length: 18
clone size: once
J gene: TRBJ2-1
CDR3 protein: CASSASFGRTGGGNEQFF
CDR3 DNA: TGTGCCAGCAGCGCAAGCTTTGGCCGGACAGGGGGCGGGAATGAGCAGTTCTTC